One and the same sample provided the 19 T cell receptor beta chains below, sequenced in a study of blood T cells in healthy people across ages. A second PCR of 7 to 11 cycles used a sample-barcoded 5' primer and a J-beta primer mix. TCRdb processed the 5' RACE reads anew with MiXCR; each CDR3 protein has one entry. Counted here are over a million distinct CDR3 sequences, roughly 45% occurring once; the ten biggest clones make up under 8%. The sample was blood. The receptors stem from a woman aged 18-35 years in good health.

This clonotype was recorded a few times. CDR3 sequence reads: CASSLGDKSNGYTF. The CDR3 DNA is TGCGCCAGCAGCTTGGGCGACAAGTCGAACGGCTACACCTTC. The gene calls are TRBV5-1 and TRBJ1-2, with no clear D. The V and J ends lost 0 bases and 8 bases respectively, with 14 bases between them. The CDR3 consists of 14 residues. Germline V gene sequence: CDR1 SGHRS, CDR2 YFSETQ.

This clonotype has only a few counts. The chain couples TRBV5-1 to TRBJ2-5, with D uncertain. This CDR3 spans 18 amino acids. The germline gives CDR1 SGHRS, CDR2 YFSETQ. With 0 bases removed from V and 3 bases from J, the gap between germline ends came to 21 bases. The CDR3 sequence is CASSLVWFREAVEETQYF. CDR3 in DNA: TGCGCCAGCAGCTTGGTCTGGTTCCGAGAGGCGGTGGAAGAGACCCAGTACTTC.

This clonotype has a handful of counts. This sequence joins TRBV7-2 and TRBJ1-2, with 10 bases that match TRBD1. Germline assignment: CDR1 SGHTA and CDR2 FQGNSA. V lost 5 bases to trimming and J lost 7 bases; unmatched junction nucleotides: 10. The CDR3 contains 15 residues. The chain's CDR3 is CASSPPTGGSGGYTF. DNA of the CDR3: TGTGCCAGCAGCCCACCGACAGGGGGCTCGGGTGGCTACACCTTC.

This clonotype has at least ten counts. This sequence joins TRBV29-1 and TRBJ2-3; TRBD1 aligns across 7 bases. V shed 5 bases and J 0 bases; nucleotides not matched to a gene: 2. The germline V gene has CDR1 SQVTM and CDR2 ANQGSEA. The length of the CDR3 is 13 residues. The CDR3 sequence is CSVPTGSTDTQYF. CDR3 DNA sequence: TGCAGCGTTCCGACAGGGAGCACAGATACGCAGTATTTT.

This clonotype occurred a few times. The gene calls are TRBV7-6 and TRBJ2-7; possibly TRBD1 for D (5 bases). CDR3 size: 14 residues. V lost 2 bases and J lost 2, with 10 bases in between. Germline-derived CDR1 and CDR2 are SGHVS and FNYEAQ. CDR3: CASSLNSGTYEQYF. The CDR3 DNA follows: TGTGCCAGCAGCTTAAATTCAGGGACCTACGAGCAGTACTTC. Combining the CDR3 with reference TRBV7-6 and TRBJ2-7 gives the whole variable domain GAGVSQSPRYKVTKRGQDVALRCDPISGHVSLYWYRQALGQGPEFLTYFNYEAQQDKSGLPNDRFSAERPEGSISTLTIQRTEQRDSAMYRCASSLNSGTYEQYFGPGTRLTVT.

The chain employs TRBV6-6 and TRBJ2-5; the D gene is possibly TRBD2 (6 bases). V gave up 5 bases and J gave up 13 bases, with 17 bases separating them. This CDR3 region has 12 residues. From germline, CDR1 is MNHNY and CDR2 SVGAGI (reference sequence). CDR3 DNA sequence: TGTGCCAGCAGTACCTCGGGAGAGCCTGGGTACTTC. This translates into CASSTSGEPGYF.

This clonotype has ten or more counts. V gene TRBV11-2 combines with J gene TRBJ1-2; D is unresolved. V lost 5 bases to trimming and J lost 4 bases, with 11 bases between them. CDR3 length: 13 amino acids. In germline, CDR1 is SGHAT, CDR2 FQNNGV. The CDR3 reads CASSVSSGYGYTF. CDR3 in DNA: TGTGCCAGCAGCGTATCGTCGGGCTATGGCTACACCTTC.

The chain has TRBV3-1 and TRBJ1-5; unclear D gene. This CDR3 comprises 15 residues. Germline assignment: CDR1 LGHDT and CDR2 YNNKEL (reference sequence). Trimming left V 1 base short and J 2 bases short, with 9 bases between. This CDR3 is CASSQAGEGNQPQHF. The CDR3 nucleotides are TGTGCCAGCAGCCAAGCCGGGGAGGGCAATCAGCCCCAGCATTTT.

The chain couples TRBV29-1 to TRBJ1-5, with D perhaps matching TRBD1 (5 bases). CDR1 SQVTM and CDR2 ANQGSEA come from the germline V gene. The V end was cut by 4 bases, the J end by 3 bases, with 10 bases between. The CDR3 spans 13 residues. The CDR3 region is CSVGEGNNQPQHF. The CDR3 nucleotides are TGCAGCGTTGGGGAGGGGAACAATCAGCCCCAGCATTTT.

V usage is TRBV14 and J usage is TRBJ2-5; no reliable D call. The CDR3 has 17 amino acids. Per germline, CDR1 SGHDN and CDR2 FVKESK. Trimming removed 6 bases at V and 2 bases at J, with 22 bases between. CDR3: CASRPSSMALTQETQYF. The CDR3 nucleotides are TGTGCCAGCAGACCGAGTTCGATGGCTTTAACTCAAGAGACCCAGTACTTC.

This clonotype is a singleton in its sample. The chain employs TRBV2 and TRBJ1-2; D possibly corresponds to TRBD1 (5 bases). Trimming took 3 bases from V and 8 from J, leaving 10 bases between them. CDR1 and CDR2 from the germline V gene are SNHLY and FYNNEI. The CDR3 loop spans 12 amino acids. The CDR3 is CASSEGPRGYTF. CDR3 coding DNA: TGTGCCAGCAGTGAGGGACCGCGGGGCTACACCTTC. The whole variable domain, remainder taken from reference TRBV2 and TRBJ1-2, is EPEVTQTPSHQVTQMGQEVILRCVPISNHLYFYWYRQILGQKVEFLVSFYNNEISEKSEIFDDQFSVERPDGSNFTLKIRSTKLEDSAMYFCASSEGPRGYTFGSGTRLTVV.

This clonotype has more than one count but fewer than ten. The CDR3 nucleotides read TGCAGTGCTACAACTACGCTTGAGCAGTTCTTC. Its protein is CSATTTLEQFF. The chain employs TRBV20-1 and TRBJ2-1; no reliable D call. The CDR3 has 11 residues. CDR1 is DFQATT, CDR2 SNEGSKA, per germline (reference sequence). V lost 4 bases to trimming and J lost 9 bases, with 10 bases between them.

The chain links TRBV3-1 to TRBJ2-1, with a tentative D call TRBD1 (6 bases). CDR3 length equals 15 residues. Germline CDR1 reads LGHDT; CDR2 reads YNNKEL (reference sequence). The germline V and J ends were trimmed by 3 bases and 8 bases, with 17 bases remaining between them. CDR3 DNA sequence: TGTGCCAGCAGCCAGCTACAGGGCTCCGGGGATGAGCAGTTCTTC. It translates to CASSQLQGSGDEQFF.

V is TRBV11-3 and J is TRBJ2-1; possibly TRBD2 for D (5 bases). The J call is uncertain, as TRBJ2-7 better fits the DNA end. CDR3 length equals 16 residues. Per germline, CDR1 SGHNT and CDR2 YENEEA. The CDR3 nucleotides are TGTGCCAGCAGCCCGATACCGGGAAGCTCCTACAATGAGCAGTACTTC. This codes for CASSPIPGSSYNEQYF.

This clonotype was observed a few times. The rearrangement links TRBV6-5 to TRBJ1-1, with 7 bases fitting TRBD1. This CDR3 is built from 14 residues. CDR1 is MNHEY and CDR2 is SVGAGI in the germline V gene. J gave up 10 bases and V 5 bases, and 13 bases lay outside the gene matches. The CDR3 spells CASSLQLTSGGAFF. In DNA form, the CDR3 reads TGTGCCAGCAGTCTACAATTGACTTCAGGGGGAGCTTTCTTT.

There are a few counts of this clonotype. This sequence joins TRBV5-1 and TRBJ2-7; D is unresolved. Trimming took 0 bases from V and 3 from J, leaving 10 bases between them. The CDR3 contains 14 residues. In germline, CDR1 is SGHRS, CDR2 YFSETQ. The CDR3 sequence: CASSLGRMGYEQYF. The CDR3 coding sequence is TGCGCCAGCAGCTTGGGGCGGATGGGCTACGAGCAGTACTTC.

V gene TRBV12-5 combines with J gene TRBJ2-1; TRBD2 agrees at 11 bases. J gave up 12 bases and V 1 base, and 8 bases lay outside the gene matches. Germline V gene data show CDR1 as LGHNT and CDR2 as FRNRAP. The CDR3 runs to 15 residues. DNA of the CDR3: TGTGCTAGTGGTTTGGGACTAGCGGGGAAACGCGGGCAGTTCTTC. It specifies CASGLGLAGKRGQFF.

This clonotype was observed once. The rearrangement uses TRBV14 and TRBJ2-2; perhaps TRBD1 as D (6 bases). From germline, CDR1 is SGHDN and CDR2 FVKESK. This CDR3 contains 15 residues. Trimming removed 2 bases from V and 3 bases from J, with 10 bases in between. CDR3 loop: CASSQSNRDTGELFF. The CDR3 DNA sequence: TGTGCCAGCAGCCAATCAAACAGGGACACCGGGGAGCTGTTTTTT.

V and J are TRBV5-6 and TRBJ2-7; D gene ambiguous. Germline CDR1 and CDR2: SGHDT and YYEEEE. The CDR3 extends over 14 amino acids. V lost 1 base to trimming and J lost 1 base, with 9 bases between them. CDR3 DNA: TGTGCCAGCAGCTTGCCCCCGCCATCCTACGAGCAGTACTTC. Encoded protein: CASSLPPPSYEQYF.